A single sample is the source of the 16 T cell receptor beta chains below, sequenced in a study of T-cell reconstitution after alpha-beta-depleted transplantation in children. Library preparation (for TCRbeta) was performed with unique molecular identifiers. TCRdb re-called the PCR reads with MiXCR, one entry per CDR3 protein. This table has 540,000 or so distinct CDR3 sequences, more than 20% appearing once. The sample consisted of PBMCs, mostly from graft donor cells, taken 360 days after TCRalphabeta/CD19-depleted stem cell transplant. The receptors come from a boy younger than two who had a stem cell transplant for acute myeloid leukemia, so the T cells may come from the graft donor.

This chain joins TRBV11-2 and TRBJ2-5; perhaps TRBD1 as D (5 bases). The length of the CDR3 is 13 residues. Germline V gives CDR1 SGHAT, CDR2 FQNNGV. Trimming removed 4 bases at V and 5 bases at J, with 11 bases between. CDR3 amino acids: CASSSRDMETQYF. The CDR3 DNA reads TGTGCCAGCAGCTCCAGGGATATGGAGACCCAGTACTTC.

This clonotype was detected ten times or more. CDR3 sequence (DNA): TGTGCCAGCAGTTTAGAGGGGGGCCCGGCCGGGGAGCTGTTTTTT. This encodes CASSLEGGPAGELFF. The chain uses TRBV12-3 or TRBV12-4 and TRBJ2-2; either TRBD1 or TRBD2 may fit D (6 bases each). The V and J ends lost 1 base and 6 bases respectively, with 12 bases between them. The CDR3 sequence is 15 residues long.

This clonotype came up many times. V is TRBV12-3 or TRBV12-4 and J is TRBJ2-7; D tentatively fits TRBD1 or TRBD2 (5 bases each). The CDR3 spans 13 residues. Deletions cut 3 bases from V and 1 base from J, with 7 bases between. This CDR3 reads CASSLGVSYEQYF. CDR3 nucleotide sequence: TGTGCCAGCAGTTTGGGGGTTTCCTACGAGCAGTACTTC.

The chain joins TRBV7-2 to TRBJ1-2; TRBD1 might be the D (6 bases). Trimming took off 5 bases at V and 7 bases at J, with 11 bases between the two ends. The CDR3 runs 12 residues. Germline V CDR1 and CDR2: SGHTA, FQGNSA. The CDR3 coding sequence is TGTGCCAGCAGCCCACAGGGATTTGGCTACACCTTC. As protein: CASSPQGFGYTF.

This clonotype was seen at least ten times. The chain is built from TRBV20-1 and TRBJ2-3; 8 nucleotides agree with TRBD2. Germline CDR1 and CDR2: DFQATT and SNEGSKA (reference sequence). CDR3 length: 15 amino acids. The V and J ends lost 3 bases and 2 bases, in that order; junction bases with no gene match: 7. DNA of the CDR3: TGCAGTGCTAGGGGACTAGTTCTTGCCACAGATACGCAGTATTTT. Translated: CSARGLVLATDTQYF.

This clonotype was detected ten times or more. CDR3 sequence: CSATGPGAFVQHF. In DNA form, the CDR3 reads TGCAGTGCTACCGGACCGGGCGCGTTTGTCCAGCATTTT. The V call is TRBV20-1, the J call TRBJ1-5; D is unclear. The length of the CDR3 is 13 residues. The ends were cut back, 4 bases at V and 12 bases at J, with 19 bases in the middle. Per germline, CDR1 DFQATT and CDR2 SNEGSKA (reference sequence).

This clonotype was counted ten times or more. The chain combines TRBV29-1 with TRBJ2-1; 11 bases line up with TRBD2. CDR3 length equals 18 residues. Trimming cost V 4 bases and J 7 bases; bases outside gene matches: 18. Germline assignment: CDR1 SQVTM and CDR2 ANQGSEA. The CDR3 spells CSVARKTSGGYSWNEQFF. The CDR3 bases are TGCAGCGTTGCCCGAAAAACTAGCGGGGGTTACTCCTGGAATGAGCAGTTCTTC.

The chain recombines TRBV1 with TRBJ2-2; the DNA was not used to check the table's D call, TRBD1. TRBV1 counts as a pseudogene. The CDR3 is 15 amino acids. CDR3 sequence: CASTGERTNTGELFF. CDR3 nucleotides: TGTGCCAGCACAGGGGAAAGGACGAACACCGGGGAGCTGTTTTTT.

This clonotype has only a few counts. The CDR3 is CASSAGGRRIYGYTF. The CDR3 region has the DNA TGTGCCAGCAGCGCGGGGGGGAGGCGGATCTATGGCTACACCTTC. The chain carries TRBV6-5 and TRBJ1-2, with D tentatively TRBD1 (5 bases). Germline loops: CDR1 MNHEY, CDR2 SVGAGI. Trimming stripped 6 bases from V and 4 bases from J, with 18 bases between. The CDR3 sequence is 15 residues long.

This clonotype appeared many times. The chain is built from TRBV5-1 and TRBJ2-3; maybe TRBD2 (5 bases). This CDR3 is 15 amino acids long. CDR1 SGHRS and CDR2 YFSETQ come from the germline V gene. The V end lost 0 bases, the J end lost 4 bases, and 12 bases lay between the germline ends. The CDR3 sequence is CASSLAIGGPDTQYF. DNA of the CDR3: TGCGCCAGCAGCTTGGCCATTGGAGGCCCAGATACGCAGTATTTT.

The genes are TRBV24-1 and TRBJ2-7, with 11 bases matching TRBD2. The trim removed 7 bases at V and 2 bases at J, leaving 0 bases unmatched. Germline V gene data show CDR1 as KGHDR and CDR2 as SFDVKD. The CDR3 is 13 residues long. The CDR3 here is CATRGLAAYEQYF. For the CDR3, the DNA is TGTGCCACCAGGGGACTAGCGGCCTACGAGCAGTACTTC.

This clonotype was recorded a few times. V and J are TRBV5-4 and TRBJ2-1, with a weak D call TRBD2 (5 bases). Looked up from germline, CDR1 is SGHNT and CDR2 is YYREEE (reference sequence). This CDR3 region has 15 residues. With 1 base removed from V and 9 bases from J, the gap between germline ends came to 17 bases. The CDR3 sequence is CASSLRFGKGSEQFF. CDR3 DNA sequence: TGTGCCAGCAGCTTGCGGTTCGGCAAAGGGAGTGAGCAGTTCTTC.

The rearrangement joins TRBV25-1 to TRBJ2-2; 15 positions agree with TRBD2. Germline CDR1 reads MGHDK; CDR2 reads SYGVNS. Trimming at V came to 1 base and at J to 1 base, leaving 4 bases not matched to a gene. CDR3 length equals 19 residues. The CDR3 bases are TGTGCCAGCAGTGAATTCCGGACTAGCGGGGGGGGGAACACCGGGGAGCTGTTTTTT. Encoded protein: CASSEFRTSGGGNTGELFF.

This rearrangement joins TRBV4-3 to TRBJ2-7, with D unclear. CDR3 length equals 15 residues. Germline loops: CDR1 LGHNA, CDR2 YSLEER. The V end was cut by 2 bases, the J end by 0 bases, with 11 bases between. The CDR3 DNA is TGCGCCAGCAGCCAAATTTGGCTGGGCTCCTACGAGCAGTACTTC. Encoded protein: CASSQIWLGSYEQYF.

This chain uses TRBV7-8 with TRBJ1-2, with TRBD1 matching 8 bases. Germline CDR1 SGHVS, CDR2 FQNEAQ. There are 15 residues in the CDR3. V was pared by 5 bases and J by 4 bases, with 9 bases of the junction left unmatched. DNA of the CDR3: TGTGCCAGCAGCCCAACGCAGGGGGCTGGCTATGGCTACACCTTC. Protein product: CASSPTQGAGYGYTF.

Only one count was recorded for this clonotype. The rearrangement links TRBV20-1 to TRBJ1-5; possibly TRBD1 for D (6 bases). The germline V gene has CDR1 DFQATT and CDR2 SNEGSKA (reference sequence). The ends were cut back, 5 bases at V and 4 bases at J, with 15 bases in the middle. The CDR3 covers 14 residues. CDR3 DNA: TGCAGTGCTGGGTCCGGGGGCCTAAATCAGCCCCAGCATTTT. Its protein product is CSAGSGGLNQPQHF.